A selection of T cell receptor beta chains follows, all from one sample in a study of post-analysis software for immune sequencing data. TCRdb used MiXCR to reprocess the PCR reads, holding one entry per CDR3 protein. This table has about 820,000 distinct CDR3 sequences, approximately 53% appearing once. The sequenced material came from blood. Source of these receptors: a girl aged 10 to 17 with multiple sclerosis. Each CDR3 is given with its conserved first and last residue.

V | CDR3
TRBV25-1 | CASSEFALFGNHEQYF
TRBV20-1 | CSARAPAGGCEQYF
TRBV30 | CDWRRSGAQHDYGYTF
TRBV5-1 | CASSWTGFGTGELFF
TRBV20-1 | CSAVAGGRNEQFF
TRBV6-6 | CASSPREQQYF
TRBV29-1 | CSVDELAGVTDTQYF
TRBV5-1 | CASSLGLAHLEQYF
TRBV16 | CASSQSRAGYTF
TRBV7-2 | CASSADPGLAGGTDTQYF
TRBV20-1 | CSATGQGGQETQYF
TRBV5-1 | CASSHSGSRSYEQYF
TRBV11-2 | CASRGGKLNTQYF
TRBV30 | CAWSARQGSPRGYGYTF
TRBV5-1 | CASSLLGQRNTEAFF
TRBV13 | CASSPGQGRETQYF
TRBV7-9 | CASSLTIQTGGSHEQYF
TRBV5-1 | CASRRTGTFNEQFF
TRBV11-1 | CASSALGANTGERFF
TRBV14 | CASSQRGVATDTQYF